Below, 29 T cell receptor beta chains from the same sample are listed, as sequenced in a study of cytomegalovirus exposure and HLA in healthy donors. Use of 60 Vbeta and 13 Jbeta primers characterized the PCR. Some clones are missing from TCRdb's copy, which holds only in-frame ones; the method was immunoSEQ multiplex PCR. The sample records 150,000 to 200,000 clones, around 79% being singletons. The material sequenced was PBMCs. The receptors were gathered from a woman between 50 and 59 years old in good health and CMV-seronegative.

This sequence joins TRBV5-4 and TRBJ2-7; 10 positions agree with TRBD1. V lost 7 bases and J lost 6; bases outside the gene matches: 10. Per the germline V gene, CDR1 is SGHNT and CDR2 is YYREEE (reference sequence). The CDR3 contains 14 residues. The CDR3: CASRWGTGVGEQYF. In DNA, the CDR3 is TGTGCCAGCCGCTGGGGGACAGGGGTTGGCGAGCAGTACTTC.

About this clone itself: Sequence at one end of the junction differs from germline and may be a read error. This chain links TRBV7-9 with TRBJ2-2; D call uncertain. Germline V gene sequence: CDR1 SEHNR, CDR2 FQNEAQ (reference sequence). The length of the CDR3 is 12 residues. CDR3 in DNA: TGTTCCAGCCTCCCTTTCACCGGGGAGCTGTTTTTT. This translates into CSSLPFTGELFF. The full variable domain, its missing parts supplied by reference TRBV7-9 and TRBJ2-2, is DTGVSQNPRHKITKRGQNVTFRCDPISEHNRLYWYRQTLGQGPEFLTYFQNEAQLEKSRLLSDRFSAERPKGSFSTLEIQRTEQGDSAMYLCSSLPFTGELFFGEGSRLTVL.

The chain employs TRBV4-1 and TRBJ2-5, with D tentatively TRBD2 (5 bases). This CDR3 is 16 amino acids long. The V end lost 4 bases, the J end lost 4 bases, and 19 bases lay between the germline ends. Germline CDR1 is MGHRA and CDR2 is YSYEKL. CDR3 nucleotide sequence: TGCGCCAGCAGCCGCATCGGCCTAGCCCTGGGAGAGACCCAGTACTTC. Translated, it gives CASSRIGLALGETQYF.

This clone was detected once. The chain has TRBV6-1 and TRBJ2-7; 10 bases are a match to TRBD2. J gave up 2 bases and V 6 bases, and 7 bases lay outside the gene matches. The CDR3 covers 15 residues. Germline V CDR1 and CDR2: MNHNS, SASEGT. In DNA form, the CDR3 reads TGTGCCAGCAGACTCGCACTAGCGGGAACCTACGAGCAGTACTTC. Encoded protein: CASRLALAGTYEQYF.

The genes are TRBV7-8 and TRBJ2-5; 7 nucleotides align to TRBD2. The CDR3 consists of 15 residues. V gave up 3 bases and J gave up 2 bases; unmatched junction bases: 6. Germline V gene data show CDR1 as SGHVS and CDR2 as FQNEAQ. The CDR3 DNA reads TGTGCCAGCAGCTTTCTCGGGACTATGCAAGAGACCCAGTACTTC. Amino acid sequence: CASSFLGTMQETQYF.

The rearrangement joins TRBV28 to TRBJ2-7, with a possible D match to TRBD2 (6 bases). V lost 1 base and J lost 1, with 11 bases in between. The CDR3 is 15 amino acids. Germline CDR1 and CDR2: MDHEN and SYDVKM. In DNA form, the CDR3 reads TGTGCCAGCAGTTTATCCGGGACTTCATCCTACGAGCAGTACTTC. Translation gives CASSLSGTSSYEQYF.

This clone was counted a few times. The genes are TRBV7-8 and TRBJ2-2; TRBD1 matches 7 bases. Germline CDR1 reads SGHVS; CDR2 reads FQNEAQ. The CDR3 spans 17 residues. Trimming cost V 2 bases and J 4 bases; bases outside gene matches: 10. The CDR3 protein is CASSLTPDRAVTGELFF. The CDR3 nucleotides read TGTGCCAGCAGCTTAACCCCCGACAGGGCCGTCACCGGGGAGCTGTTTTTT.

This clone appeared once. The gene calls are TRBV21-1 and TRBJ2-2; TRBD1, as called in the table, went unchecked against the DNA. TRBV21-1 is recorded as a pseudogene. There are 17 residues in the CDR3. CDR3 amino acids: CASSNYPWAGPTGELFF. CDR3 sequence (DNA): TGTGCCAGCAGCAATTACCCGTGGGCAGGCCCCACCGGGGAGCTGTTTTTT.

This clone showed up just once. V and J are TRBV25-1 and TRBJ2-5; a weak D match, TRBD2 (6 bases). Germline V lookup: CDR1 MGHDK, CDR2 SYGVNS. Trimming stripped 8 bases from V and 5 bases from J, with 21 bases between. CDR3 length equals 15 residues. The CDR3, as DNA: TGTGCCAGCCGGCACCGTCGGGGGAGAGGGGAGACCCAGTACTTC. Encoded protein: CASRHRRGRGETQYF.

The CDR3 loop is CASSRYFGRGNTEAFF. In DNA, the CDR3 is TGTGCCAGCAGCCGATATTTTGGGCGGGGAAACACTGAAGCTTTCTTT. The genes are TRBV14 and TRBJ1-1; D gene unclear. This CDR3 contains 16 residues. Germline V lookup: CDR1 SGHDN, CDR2 FVKESK. Trimming stripped 4 bases from V and 2 bases from J, with 17 bases between.

The chain links TRBV7-6 to TRBJ2-7, with D tentatively TRBD2 (5 bases). CDR1 and CDR2 (germline): SGHVS, FNYEAQ. V was clipped by 5 bases and J by 3 bases, with 17 bases between them. This CDR3 spans 15 amino acids. The CDR3 reads CASSPGIGDHYEQYF. CDR3 sequence (DNA): TGTGCCAGCAGCCCCGGTATCGGGGATCACTACGAGCAGTACTTC.

The chain couples TRBV6-5 to TRBJ2-7; 10 nucleotides line up with TRBD2. CDR1 and CDR2 (germline): MNHEY, SVGAGI. Trimming removed 2 bases from V and 5 bases from J; junction bases left unmatched: 6. CDR3 length: 15 amino acids. The CDR3 region has the DNA TGTGCCAGCAGTTACCAGAGCGGGGGGGACCACGAGCAGTACTTC. Translation: CASSYQSGGDHEQYF.

This rearrangement joins TRBV7-9 to TRBJ2-7; D is uncertain. The CDR3 extends over 13 amino acids. The V end lost 4 bases, the J end lost 1 base, and 8 bases lay between the germline ends. Germline CDR1 and CDR2: SEHNR and FQNEAQ (reference sequence). The CDR3 sequence is CASSSLMSYEQYF. DNA of the CDR3: TGTGCCAGCAGCTCCCTTATGTCCTACGAGCAGTACTTC.

This clone has just a few counts. The chain is built from TRBV4-2 and TRBJ2-5; TRBD2 matches 15 bases. This CDR3 is 17 amino acids long. Trimming at V came to 4 bases and at J to 3 bases, leaving 6 bases not matched to a gene. The V gene's germline CDR1 is LGHNA and CDR2 YNFKEQ. In DNA, the CDR3 is TGTGCCAGCAGCCGATCAAGGACTAGCGGGGGGGAAGAGACCCAGTACTTC. This codes for CASSRSRTSGGEETQYF.

The chain joins TRBV5-1 to TRBJ2-2, with 13 bases that match TRBD2. Germline-derived CDR1 and CDR2 are SGHRS and YFSETQ. J lost 7 bases, V lost 3 bases, and 9 bases had no gene match. This CDR3 has 17 amino acids. CDR3 bases: TGCGCCAGCAGCTGGGGACTAGCGGGATTTCGTAACGGGGAGCTGTTTTTT. Translation: CASSWGLAGFRNGELFF.

This chain joins TRBV2 and TRBJ2-1, with D tentatively TRBD1 (6 bases). CDR3 length: 12 amino acids. Between the trimmed V and J ends, which lost 4 bases and 10 bases, there was a span of 11 bases. Germline-derived CDR1 and CDR2 are SNHLY and FYNNEI. The CDR3 loop is CASSVDRSEQFF. The DNA for the CDR3 is TGTGCCAGCAGTGTAGACAGGTCAGAGCAGTTCTTC.

The chain combines TRBV7-9 with TRBJ2-2; 8 nucleotides agree with TRBD2. Germline V gene sequence: CDR1 SEHNR, CDR2 FQNEAQ (reference sequence). The ends lost 4 bases at V and 2 bases at J; junction bases unmatched: 6. This CDR3 spans 16 amino acids. CDR3 nucleotides: TGTGCCAGCAGCTATCTTAGCGGGGCCAACACCGGGGAGCTGTTTTTT. It encodes CASSYLSGANTGELFF.

The rearrangement links TRBV11-2 to TRBJ1-5; D possibly corresponds to TRBD1 (6 bases). The V end lost 5 bases, the J end lost 0 bases, and 14 bases lay between the germline ends. The CDR3 is made up of 16 amino acids. CDR1 and CDR2 (germline): SGHAT, FQNNGV. The CDR3 reads CASSRGQPYSNQPQHF. CDR3 nucleotide sequence: TGTGCCAGCAGCCGAGGACAGCCTTATAGCAATCAGCCCCAGCATTTT.

The chain uses TRBV6-5 and TRBJ2-7; TRBD1 aligns across 7 bases. Germline V gives CDR1 MNHEY, CDR2 SVGAGI. CDR3 length: 11 residues. Unmatched junction bases numbered 2, after V lost 8 bases and J lost 4 bases. CDR3 coding DNA: TGTGCCAGCCAGGGGGATTACGAGCAGTACTTC. Translated, it gives CASQGDYEQYF.

The CDR3 protein is CASSKKQGSYGYTF. In DNA, the CDR3 is TGTGCCAGCAGCAAAAAACAGGGTAGCTATGGCTACACCTTC. The chain uses TRBV5-8 and TRBJ1-2; a weak D match, TRBD1 (6 bases). CDR1 is SGHTS, CDR2 YDEGEE, per germline. V was pared by 4 bases and J by 4 bases, with 14 bases between. The CDR3 runs to 14 residues.

The chain combines TRBV28 with TRBJ2-1, with 9 positions matching TRBD2. The ends lost 5 bases at V and 10 bases at J; junction bases unmatched: 3. Germline V gives CDR1 MDHEN, CDR2 SYDVKM. The CDR3 sequence is 12 residues long. CDR3 loop: CASSLGLAEQFF. For the CDR3, the DNA is TGTGCCAGCAGTCTAGGACTAGCGGAGCAGTTCTTC. The full variable domain, its missing parts supplied by reference TRBV28 and TRBJ2-1, is DVKVTQSSRYLVKRTGEKVFLECVQDMDHENMFWYRQDPGLGLRLIYFSYDVKMKEKGDIPEGYSVSREKKERFSLILESASTNQTSMYLCASSLGLAEQFFGPGTRLTVL.

The V and J genes are TRBV2 and TRBJ2-7, with 9 bases identical to TRBD1. With 7 bases clipped from V and 2 bases from J, the junction kept 3 bases outside the gene matches. The CDR3 runs to 13 residues. CDR1 is SNHLY and CDR2 is FYNNEI in the germline V gene. CDR3 coding DNA: TGTGCCAGCATTCGGACAGGGGCCTACGAGCAGTACTTC. As protein: CASIRTGAYEQYF.

CDR3 sequence reads: CASSDRIEQFF. CDR3 nucleotides: TGTGCCAGCAGTGACAGGATTGAGCAGTTCTTC. The chain couples TRBV2 to TRBJ2-1; D not certain. Germline V CDR1 and CDR2: SNHLY, FYNNEI. Trimming took off 3 bases at V and 9 bases at J, with 6 bases between the two ends. The CDR3 runs 11 residues.

The V and J genes are TRBV28 and TRBJ2-7; D perhaps matches TRBD2 (7 bases). The V gene's germline CDR1 is MDHEN and CDR2 SYDVKM. V was shortened by 4 bases and J by 4 bases, with 20 bases between the two germline ends. This CDR3 region has 16 residues. The CDR3: CASSSPRGGGSYEQYF. The CDR3 region has the DNA TGTGCCAGCAGTTCCCCCCGGGGCGGGGGCTCATACGAGCAGTACTTC. The full variable domain, in which reference TRBV28 and TRBJ2-7 provide the parts outside the CDR3, is DVKVTQSSRYLVKRTGEKVFLECVQDMDHENMFWYRQDPGLGLRLIYFSYDVKMKEKGDIPEGYSVSREKKERFSLILESASTNQTSMYLCASSSPRGGGSYEQYFGPGTRLTVT.

This chain links TRBV2 with TRBJ1-2; 7 bases fit TRBD1. V was pared by 5 bases and J by 1 base, with 7 bases of the junction left unmatched. The CDR3 runs 15 residues. CDR1 and CDR2 (germline): SNHLY, FYNNEI. CDR3 residues: CASSYPGTDNYGYTF. The CDR3 DNA is TGTGCCAGCAGTTACCCCGGGACAGATAACTATGGCTACACCTTC.

The V and J genes are TRBV9 and TRBJ2-5; TRBD2 matches at 12 bases. CDR3 length: 16 amino acids. V was clipped by 0 bases and J by 5 bases; unmatched bases: 5. CDR1 is SGDLS and CDR2 is YYNGEE in the germline V gene. CDR3 residues: CASSVGLAGVKETQYF. The CDR3 nucleotides read TGTGCCAGCAGCGTAGGACTAGCGGGAGTTAAGGAGACCCAGTACTTC. The whole variable domain, filled in from reference TRBV9 and TRBJ2-5, reads DSGVTQTPKHLITATGQRVTLRCSPRSGDLSVYWYQQSLDQGLQFLIQYYNGEERAKGNILERFSAQQFPDLHSELNLSSLELGDSALYFCASSVGLAGVKETQYFGPGTRLLVL.

This clone was picked up one time. The chain combines TRBV7-9 with TRBJ2-1, with 7 bases identical to TRBD2. CDR1 is SEHNR, CDR2 FQNEAQ, per germline (reference sequence). The junction had 7 bases not matched to a gene; V was cut back by 0 bases and J by 5 bases. The CDR3 totals 16 residues. CDR3 loop: CASSLAHLAANNEQFF. The CDR3 DNA sequence: TGTGCCAGCAGCTTAGCGCACCTAGCGGCTAACAATGAGCAGTTCTTC.

CDR3 sequence reads: CASSSTSGGETQYF. The CDR3 coding sequence is TGTGCCAGCAGCTCAACTAGCGGGGGAGAGACCCAGTACTTC. This sequence joins TRBV5-4 and TRBJ2-5, with 11 nucleotides matching TRBD2. Germline values: CDR1 SGHNT, CDR2 YYREEE (reference sequence). With 3 bases clipped from V and 4 bases from J, the junction kept 2 bases outside the gene matches. The length of the CDR3 is 14 residues.

The chain combines TRBV10-1 with TRBJ2-1, with 11 bases lining up with TRBD2. J gave up 8 bases and V 1 base, and 7 bases lay outside the gene matches. This CDR3 region has 16 residues. Germline V gene sequence: CDR1 WNHNN, CDR2 SYGVQD (reference sequence). The CDR3 DNA reads as TGCGCCAGCAGTGAGTACGGCACTAGCGGGAGAGATGAGCAGTTCTTC. Its protein is CASSEYGTSGRDEQFF.